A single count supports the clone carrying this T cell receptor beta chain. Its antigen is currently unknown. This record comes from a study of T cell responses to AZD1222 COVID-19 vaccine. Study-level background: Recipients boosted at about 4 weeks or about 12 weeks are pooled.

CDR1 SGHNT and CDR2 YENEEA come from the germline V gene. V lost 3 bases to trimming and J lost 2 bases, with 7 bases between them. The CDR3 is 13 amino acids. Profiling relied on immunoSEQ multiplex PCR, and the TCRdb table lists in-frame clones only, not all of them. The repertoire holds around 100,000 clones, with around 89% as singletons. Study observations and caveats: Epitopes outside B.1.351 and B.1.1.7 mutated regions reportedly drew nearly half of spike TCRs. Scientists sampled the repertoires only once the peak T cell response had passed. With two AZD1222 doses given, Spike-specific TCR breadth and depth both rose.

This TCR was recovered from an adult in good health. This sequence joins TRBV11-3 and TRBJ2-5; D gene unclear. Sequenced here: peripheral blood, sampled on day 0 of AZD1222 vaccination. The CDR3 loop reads CASSFSVQETQYF. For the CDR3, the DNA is TGTGCCAGCAGCTTTTCAGTACAAGAGACCCAGTACTTC.